This T cell receptor (beta chain) originates from a study of blood T cell repertoires in COVID-19. Followed longitudinally, the Seattle patients had been enrolled during active infection. In the authors' methods: Estimation of nucleated cell counts relied on the amplification of reference gene primers. Some clones are missing from TCRdb's copy, which holds only in-frame ones; the method was immunoSEQ multiplex PCR. D and trimming were read from the DNA, whereas the V and J calls and clone size are those reported in that table. The top ten clones hold approximately 5.1% of a sample with 250,000 or so clones, about 87% of them seen once. The V gene lost 6 bases and the J gene lost 0 bases, with 17 bases spanning the gap. This CDR3 is built from 16 residues. The V gene's germline CDR1 is MDHEN and CDR2 SYDVKM.

Sample: peripheral blood. The origin of this receptor is an older woman with COVID-19, enrolled during active disease. This rearrangement joins TRBV28 to TRBJ1-1, with D perhaps matching TRBD1 (5 bases). CDR3 nucleotide sequence: TGTGCCAGCAGCAAGACAGTCGGCCCCCTGAACACTGAAGCTTTCTTT. Amino acids: CASSKTVGPLNTEAFF.